The 16 T cell receptor beta chains presented below share a single source sample, sequenced in a study of blood T cell repertoires in COVID-19. Here immunoSEQ multiplex PCR was the method, and the copy in TCRdb shows in-frame clones only, minus some. The profile covers about 230,000 clones, with approximately 90% appearing a single time and roughly 10% taken by the ten largest. Sequencing was carried out using peripheral blood. The receptors come from a man aged 45-60 years with COVID-19, enrolled during active disease.

V is TRBV28 and J is TRBJ1-2, with 7 positions matching TRBD1. Per germline, CDR1 MDHEN and CDR2 SYDVKM. V dropped 5 bases and J dropped 8; count of bases not matched to a gene: 14. The CDR3 length is 15 residues. The CDR3 DNA reads TGTGCCAGCAGTCCCTTGACAGGGCAGGGACGGGGCTACACCTTC. Translation: CASSPLTGQGRGYTF.

V is TRBV7-9 and J is TRBJ2-7; possible D gene TRBD1, 6 bases. Germline V lookup: CDR1 SEHNR, CDR2 FQNEAQ (reference sequence). CDR3 size: 13 residues. Trimming removed 6 bases from V and 3 bases from J, with 12 bases in between. The CDR3 loop reads CASRSTGNYEQYF. As DNA, the CDR3 is TGTGCCAGCAGATCGACAGGTAACTACGAGCAGTACTTC.

The genes are TRBV5-1 and TRBJ1-5, with TRBD1 as a possible D gene (5 bases). Germline assignment: CDR1 SGHRS and CDR2 YFSETQ. The CDR3 spans 13 residues. V lost 5 bases, J lost 5 bases, and 11 bases lay in between. The CDR3 is CASSIGVHQPQHF. The DNA for the CDR3 is TGCGCCAGCAGTATAGGGGTACATCAGCCCCAGCATTTT. The whole variable domain, filled in from reference TRBV5-1 and TRBJ1-5, reads KAGVTQTPRYLIKTRGQQVTLSCSPISGHRSVSWYQQTPGQGLQFLFEYFSETQRNKGNFPGRFSGRQFSNSRSEMNVSTLELGDSALYLCASSIGVHQPQHFGDGTRLSIL.

This clone was observed a single time. The chain uses TRBV27 and TRBJ2-7, with D perhaps TRBD1 (6 bases). The CDR3 covers 12 residues. Germline values: CDR1 MNHEY, CDR2 SMNVEV (reference sequence). Trimming cost V 7 bases and J 3 bases, with 10 bases left between them. The CDR3, as DNA: TGTGCCAGCAAGTACAGGGTCTACGAGCAGTACTTC. Translating it yields CASKYRVYEQYF.

The chain has TRBV9 and TRBJ2-1, with TRBD2 as a possible D gene (7 bases). The V end was cut by 5 bases, the J end by 0 bases, with 12 bases between. This CDR3 comprises 15 residues. Germline V gene data show CDR1 as SGDLS and CDR2 as YYNGEE. The CDR3 DNA follows: TGTGCCAGCAGTAGGGGGGGCCCCTCCTACAATGAGCAGTTCTTC. Amino acids: CASSRGGPSYNEQFF.

The chain combines TRBV2 with TRBJ2-3; 7 nucleotides match TRBD1. Germline CDR1 reads SNHLY; CDR2 reads FYNNEI. The CDR3 spans 14 residues. V lost 5 bases, J lost 4 bases, and 6 bases stayed unmatched. The CDR3 region has the DNA TGTGCCAGCAGTCGAGGGACAGAATCAGATACGCAGTATTTT. It codes for CASSRGTESDTQYF.

CDR3 loop: CASNRDRAAEAFF. The CDR3 DNA follows: TGTGCCAGCAACCGGGACAGGGCGGCTGAAGCTTTCTTT. The chain joins TRBV6-6 to TRBJ1-1, with 9 bases matching TRBD1. The CDR3 loop spans 13 amino acids. CDR1 is MNHNY, CDR2 SVGAGI, per germline (reference sequence). With V trimmed by 7 bases and J by 6 bases, 6 bases remained unmatched.

The chain has TRBV6-5 and TRBJ1-6; D may be TRBD1 (6 bases). The length of the CDR3 is 13 residues. V was trimmed by 7 bases and J by 7 bases, leaving 11 bases between them. Germline CDR1 MNHEY, CDR2 SVGAGI. CDR3 sequence (DNA): TGTGCCAGCAACAGGGCACCGAATTCACCCCTCCACTTT. Translated, it gives CASNRAPNSPLHF.

The count of this clone is one. This sequence joins TRBV5-1 and TRBJ1-4, with a possible D match to TRBD1 (6 bases). V shed 2 bases and J shed 0 bases, with 11 bases lying between them. Germline V CDR1 and CDR2: SGHRS, YFSETQ. CDR3 size: 16 residues. The CDR3 loop is CASSFQGTATNEKLFF. CDR3 sequence (DNA): TGCGCCAGCAGCTTCCAGGGGACGGCAACTAATGAAAAACTGTTTTTT.

This chain connects TRBV5-1 to TRBJ2-1, with D maybe TRBD2 (6 bases). V was shortened by 2 bases and J by 0 bases, with 9 bases between the two germline ends. CDR1 and CDR2 from the germline V gene are SGHRS and YFSETQ. The CDR3 spans 15 residues. CDR3 nucleotide sequence: TGCGCCAGCAGCTTTGGCGGGGCCTCCTACAATGAGCAGTTCTTC. The encoded protein is CASSFGGASYNEQFF. The complete variable domain, with remaining parts taken from reference TRBV5-1 and TRBJ2-1, reads KAGVTQTPRYLIKTRGQQVTLSCSPISGHRSVSWYQQTPGQGLQFLFEYFSETQRNKGNFPGRFSGRQFSNSRSEMNVSTLELGDSALYLCASSFGGASYNEQFFGPGTRLTVL.

The rearrangement uses TRBV7-9 and TRBJ2-6; D unclear. Germline CDR1 SEHNR, CDR2 FQNEAQ (reference sequence). The CDR3 has 13 amino acids. Trimming stripped 10 bases from V and 1 base from J, with 8 bases between. Here the CDR3 DNA reads TGTGCCACCAGGAGATCTGGGGCCAACGTCCTGACTTTC. This sequence encodes CATRRSGANVLTF. Filled out from reference TRBV7-9 and TRBJ2-6, the complete variable domain reads DTGVSQNPRHKITKRGQNVTFRCDPISEHNRLYWYRQTLGQGPEFLTYFQNEAQLEKSRLLSDRFSAERPKGSFSTLEIQRTEQGDSAMYLCATRRSGANVLTFGAGSRLTVL.

The gene calls are TRBV11-2 and TRBJ2-1; 9 nucleotides line up with TRBD1. This CDR3 region has 15 residues. With 0 bases clipped from V and 7 bases from J, the junction kept 4 bases outside the gene matches. Germline lookup yields CDR1 SGHAT and CDR2 FQNNGV. CDR3 region: CASSLDGTGSNEQFF. The CDR3 DNA reads TGTGCCAGCAGCTTAGACGGGACAGGGTCAAATGAGCAGTTCTTC. The variable domain in full, with the rest retrieved from reference TRBV11-2 and TRBJ2-1, is EAGVAQSPRYKIIEKRQSVAFWCNPISGHATLYWYQQILGQGPKLLIQFQNNGVVDDSQLPKDRFSAERLKGVDSTLKIQPAKLEDSAVYLCASSLDGTGSNEQFFGPGTRLTVL.

The CDR3 region has the DNA TGTGCCAGCAGCTTATTTGTCTCGGGGGAGAACACTGAAGCTTTCTTT. This sequence encodes CASSLFVSGENTEAFF. This chain joins TRBV7-3 and TRBJ1-1; maybe TRBD1 (5 bases). Germline V lookup: CDR1 SGHTA, CDR2 FQGTGA. The CDR3 is 16 amino acids. Trimming shortened V by 2 bases and J by 1 base, and 14 bases separated the two germline ends.

In the case of this clone: In the same sample, other DNA sequences code for this CDR3. The chain carries TRBV19 and TRBJ2-7; D possibly corresponds to TRBD1 (5 bases). The length of the CDR3 is 14 residues. With 1 base removed from V and 3 bases from J, the gap between germline ends came to 10 bases. CDR1 and CDR2 from the germline V gene are LNHDA and SQIVND (reference sequence). This CDR3 reads CASSIGQGVYEQYF. The CDR3, as DNA: TGTGCCAGTAGTATAGGGCAGGGTGTCTACGAGCAGTACTTC.

The chain uses TRBV3-1 (or the pseudogene TRBV3-2) and TRBJ2-2; 13 bases are a match to TRBD2. There are 15 residues in the CDR3. Trimming took 4 bases from V and 7 from J; bases not matched to a gene: 3. The V gene's germline CDR1 is LGHDT and CDR2 YNNKEL (reference sequence). CDR3 in DNA: TGTGCCAGCAGCCGGACTAGCGGGAGTCACGGGGAGCTGTTTTTT. This gives the protein CASSRTSGSHGELFF.

The chain uses TRBV6-6 and TRBJ1-1; a possible D gene is TRBD1 (5 bases). This CDR3 is built from 14 residues. The V and J ends lost 5 bases and 2 bases respectively, with 12 bases between them. Germline CDR1 is MNHNY and CDR2 is SVGAGI (reference sequence). The CDR3 here is CASSPRVRNTEAFF. Here the CDR3 DNA reads TGTGCCAGCAGTCCCAGGGTTCGAAACACTGAAGCTTTCTTT.